The 6 T cell receptor beta chains listed next were all sequenced from one sample in a study of blood T cell repertoires in COVID-19. Method: immunoSEQ multiplex PCR; TCRdb's copy keeps in-frame clones and lacks some. The data hold about 44,000 clones, with over 75% observed a single time. Specimen: peripheral blood. These receptors came from a middle-aged woman with acute or convalescent COVID-19.

The chain has TRBV5-1 and TRBJ1-1, with D uncertain. The CDR3 is 13 amino acids. The germline CDR1 and CDR2 sequences are SGHRS and YFSETQ. The V end was cut by 0 bases, the J end by 4 bases, with 7 bases between. CDR3 region: CASSLVVSTEAFF. CDR3 sequence (DNA): TGCGCCAGCAGCTTGGTGGTTAGCACTGAAGCTTTCTTT.

The V call is TRBV5-7, the J call TRBJ1-1, with a possible D match to TRBD1 (6 bases). TRBV5-7 is an ORF; its function is uncertain. Trimming took 0 bases from V and 0 from J, leaving 6 bases between them. CDR3 length: 14 amino acids. CDR3 coding DNA: TGTGCCAGCAGCTTGGGACAGGTGAACACTGAAGCTTTCTTT. It codes for CASSLGQVNTEAFF.

J is TRBJ2-4 and V is TRBV7-9; D is undetermined. CDR3 size: 14 residues. Germline V gene sequence: CDR1 SEHNR, CDR2 FQNEAQ (reference sequence). Trimming left V 5 bases short and J 6 bases short, with 14 bases between. This chain's CDR3 is CASSGGEIRNIQYF. In DNA, the CDR3 is TGTGCCAGCAGCGGCGGTGAGATACGAAACATTCAGTACTTC. The full variable domain, rest sourced from reference TRBV7-9 and TRBJ2-4, is DTGVSQNPRHKITKRGQNVTFRCDPISEHNRLYWYRQTLGQGPEFLTYFQNEAQLEKSRLLSDRFSAERPKGSFSTLEIQRTEQGDSAMYLCASSGGEIRNIQYFGAGTRLSVL.

The chain uses TRBV12-3 or TRBV12-4 and TRBJ2-7; 7 bases fit TRBD1. V shed 6 bases, J shed 3 bases, and the junction held 5 bases outside the gene matches. The CDR3 has 13 residues. This CDR3 reads CASSQGDSYEQYF. The CDR3 DNA is TGTGCCAGCAGCCAGGGGGATAGCTACGAGCAGTACTTC.

This clone was counted between two and nine times. The chain recombines TRBV2 with TRBJ2-3, with no clear D. The germline V gene encodes CDR1 SNHLY and CDR2 FYNNEI. This CDR3 contains 13 residues. The CDR3, as DNA: TGTGCGCAGCAGAGCGACTCTATGGATACGCAGTATTTT. Protein: CAQQSDSMDTQYF.

This clone has only one observation. CDR3 amino acids: CASSLPGQGALEQYF. CDR3 in DNA: TGTGCCAGCAGCCTGCCGGGACAGGGGGCATTGGAGCAGTACTTC. This sequence joins TRBV5-4 and TRBJ2-7; TRBD1 matches 12 bases. Germline V gene sequence: CDR1 SGHNT, CDR2 YYREEE (reference sequence). The V and J ends lost 4 bases and 7 bases, in that order; junction bases with no gene match: 9. CDR3 length: 15 amino acids.